This TCR beta chain was found in a study of T cells in narcolepsy. General study findings and limits: Some memory CD4+ repertoires had no autoreactive clone sequences. Reportedly, autoreactive clonotypes were serially detected in patients' blood but not controls'.

As regards this clone: Antigen unknown.

The CDR3 covers 15 residues. Germline V CDR1 and CDR2: LGHNT, FRNRAP. Trimming stripped 6 bases from V and 0 bases from J, with 15 bases between. Data came from immunoSEQ multiplex PCR; TCRdb stores just in-frame clones and leaves some out. Of about 40,000 clones listed, about 91% are singletons. This TCR was recovered from a human donor with narcolepsy. Specimen: CD45RA- memory CD4+ T cells from PBMCs. V usage is TRBV12-5 and J usage is TRBJ2-7; D may be TRBD1 (5 bases). The CDR3 protein is CASGNGAKGSYEQYF. DNA for the CDR3: TGTGCTAGTGGCAATGGGGCGAAAGGCTCCTACGAGCAGTACTTC.